The entry that follows covers one T cell receptor beta chain sequence. What it recognizes is unknown. The sample carries other DNA sequences with the same CDR3. The PCR had 60 Vbeta and 13 Jbeta primers. TCRdb keeps only in-frame clones here, not all; method: immunoSEQ multiplex PCR. The table has some 200,000 clones, over 60% seen once; the top ten hold 2% to 2.5%. Germline assignment: CDR1 SGHTA and CDR2 FQGNSA. CDR3 length: 13 amino acids. The germline V and J ends were trimmed by 0 bases and 5 bases, with 7 bases remaining between them. The sample belongs to a study of cytomegalovirus exposure and HLA in healthy donors. Study-level results: Analyses of presence and absence presupposed an approximately uniform sequencing depth across donors. In a later analysis, TCR beta V- and J-gene trimming showed a link to a missense DCLRE1C variant.

The sequence came from a woman aged 50 to 60 in good health and CMV-seronegative. This chain uses TRBV7-2 with TRBJ1-1; TRBD1 might be the D (6 bases). The specimen was PBMCs. In DNA, the CDR3 is TGTGCCAGCAGCTTAGCGCAGGGGACTGAAGCTTTCTTT. Its protein is CASSLAQGTEAFF.